One and the same sample provided the 13 T cell receptor beta chains below, sequenced in a study of blood T cells in healthy people across ages. Next came a second PCR, run for about 6 to 11 cycles, which used a sample-barcoded 5' primer along with a J-beta primer mix. TCRdb independently ran MiXCR on the 5' RACE reads; one entry per CDR3 protein. Here the sample spans fewer than 900,000 distinct CDR3 sequences, 45% to 50% being singletons. The sample consisted of blood. These receptor sequences come from a woman aged 55 to 70 in good health.

J is TRBJ2-3 and V is TRBV27; 10 bases align to TRBD1. Germline values: CDR1 MNHEY, CDR2 SMNVEV (reference sequence). The CDR3 has 20 residues. Trimming removed 5 bases from V and 3 bases from J; junction bases left unmatched: 20. The CDR3 region has the DNA TGTGCCAGCAGTACACGAGGGGACAGGGGTACCTACGCTCGAACAGATACGCAGTATTTT. Translating gives CASSTRGDRGTYARTDTQYF.

Notes on this clonotype: One end of the junction varies from germline; a read error may be responsible. The chain is built from TRBV6-5 and TRBJ2-1; 9 bases are a match to TRBD2. The CDR3 consists of 15 residues. Germline V gives CDR1 MNHEY, CDR2 SVGAGI. CDR3 residues: CASGYGGRAGYEQFF. CDR3 nucleotide sequence: TGTGCCAGCGGTTACGGCGGGAGGGCCGGTTATGAGCAGTTCTTC.

The V call is TRBV20-1, the J call TRBJ2-7, with a possible D match to TRBD1 (6 bases). Per germline, CDR1 DFQATT and CDR2 SNEGSKA (reference sequence). This CDR3 is 14 amino acids long. Trimming took off 5 bases at V and 0 bases at J, with 14 bases between the two ends. The CDR3 loop is CSAPGEYASYEQYF. The CDR3 DNA follows: TGCAGTGCTCCAGGGGAGTACGCCTCCTACGAGCAGTACTTC.

This clonotype has more than one count but fewer than ten. In DNA form, the CDR3 reads TGTGCCAGCAGTGAGACAGGGCCCGAGCAGTACTTC. Amino acid sequence: CASSETGPEQYF. This chain links TRBV12-3 or TRBV12-4 with TRBJ2-7, with 7 bases fitting TRBD1. This CDR3 comprises 12 residues. The trim removed 5 bases at V and 6 bases at J, leaving 4 bases unmatched.

The V gene is TRBV6-2 or TRBV6-3, the J gene TRBJ2-1, with D unclear. Germline V lookup: CDR1 MNHEY, CDR2 SVGEGT. V lost 6 bases to trimming and J lost 13 bases, with 25 bases between them. CDR3 length: 15 amino acids. This CDR3 reads CASSHPVADLKTQFF. The CDR3 DNA reads TGTGCCAGCAGCCACCCCGTTGCGGATTTGAAGACCCAGTTCTTC.

This clonotype was observed once. The CDR3 DNA follows: TGTGCCAGCAGCGTAGCTAGTTCGGGCGCCGGGGAGCTGTTTTTT. The encoded protein is CASSVASSGAGELFF. V is TRBV9 and J is TRBJ2-2; D is ambiguous. Germline V gene data show CDR1 as SGDLS and CDR2 as YYNGEE. Trimming removed 0 bases at V and 6 bases at J, with 12 bases between. The CDR3 sequence is 15 residues long.

This clonotype came up a few times. The V and J genes are TRBV29-1 and TRBJ2-3; 10 positions match TRBD1. The CDR3 contains 12 residues. Germline-derived CDR1 and CDR2 are SQVTM and ANQGSEA. The V segment lost 6 bases and the J segment 14 bases; nucleotides outside the gene matches: 11. CDR3 region: CSVSPGQGSTYF. The CDR3 coding sequence is TGCAGCGTGAGCCCGGGACAGGGGTCGACGTATTTT.

V gene TRBV20-1 combines with J gene TRBJ1-6; D is unresolved. The V end lost 6 bases, the J end lost 3 bases, and 9 bases lay between the germline ends. Germline-derived CDR1 and CDR2 are DFQATT and SNEGSKA (reference sequence). The CDR3 is 13 amino acids. CDR3 protein: CSASRDYNSPLHF. The CDR3 nucleotides are TGCAGTGCGAGCCGGGACTATAATTCACCCCTCCACTTT.

The J gene is TRBJ1-1, the V gene TRBV29-1; D might be TRBD1 (5 bases). Per the germline V gene, CDR1 is SQVTM and CDR2 is ANQGSEA. This CDR3 is 12 amino acids long. V was clipped by 3 bases and J by 8 bases, with 13 bases between them. CDR3 amino acids: CSVENPGTEAFF. For the CDR3, the DNA is TGCAGCGTTGAGAACCCGGGGACCGAAGCTTTCTTT.

This clonotype turned up a few times. This chain connects TRBV7-2 to TRBJ2-3; D unresolved. The CDR3 is 14 amino acids. The ends were cut back, 3 bases at V and 7 bases at J, with 14 bases in the middle. Germline loops: CDR1 SGHTA, CDR2 FQGNSA. The CDR3 protein is CASSLEPALYTQYF. The CDR3 coding sequence is TGTGCCAGCAGCTTGGAGCCAGCCTTGTATACGCAGTATTTT. Filled out from reference TRBV7-2 and TRBJ2-3, the complete variable domain reads GAGVSQSPSNKVTEKGKDVELRCDPISGHTALYWYRQSLGQGLEFLIYFQGNSAPDKSGLPSDRFSAERTGGSVSTLTIQRTQQEDSAVYLCASSLEPALYTQYFGPGTRLTVL.

This chain uses TRBV20-1 with TRBJ2-1; 8 bases fit TRBD2. The CDR3 extends over 15 amino acids. Germline CDR1 DFQATT, CDR2 SNEGSKA (reference sequence). V lost 6 bases, J lost 3 bases, and 10 bases stayed unmatched. CDR3 region: CSAISGLAGYNEQFF. The CDR3 coding sequence is TGCAGTGCCATCTCGGGCCTAGCGGGCTACAATGAGCAGTTCTTC.

A word on this clonotype: It may be a read error: a sequence one base away is much more abundant. The chain couples TRBV20-1 to TRBJ2-3; D not certain. From germline, CDR1 is DFQATT and CDR2 SNEGSKA (reference sequence). The V end lost 6 bases, the J end lost 7 bases, and 20 bases lay between the germline ends. The length of the CDR3 is 14 residues. CDR3: CSAGRTTDAYTQYF. In DNA form, the CDR3 reads TGCAGTGCCGGTCGCACAACGGACGCCTATACGCAGTATTTT.

The sample holds a few counts of this clonotype. This rearrangement joins TRBV7-9 to TRBJ2-5, with TRBD2 matching over 7 bases. Per the germline V gene, CDR1 is SEHNR and CDR2 is FQNEAQ (reference sequence). With V trimmed by 2 bases and J by 11 bases, 14 bases remained unmatched. CDR3 length: 15 amino acids. CDR3 bases: TGTGCCAGCAGCTTACCACTAGCGACACCAATGAAGCAGTACTTC. Translated: CASSLPLATPMKQYF.